What follows are 2 T cell receptor beta chains derived from one specimen sequenced in a study of cytomegalovirus exposure and HLA in healthy donors. Amplification used 60 Vbeta primers and 13 Jbeta primers. Produced via immunoSEQ multiplex PCR; TCRdb's table is partial and in-frame only. The sample yields under 70,000 clones, approximately 70% seen once. The sample comprised PBMCs. These TCRs come from a woman aged 55-69 years in good health and CMV-seropositive.

The J gene is TRBJ1-3, the V gene TRBV27, with TRBD1 as a possible D gene (5 bases). CDR3 length: 15 amino acids. The V end lost 3 bases, the J end lost 4 bases, and 13 bases lay between the germline ends. CDR1 MNHEY and CDR2 SMNVEV come from the germline V gene (reference sequence). CDR3 residues: CASSLGQGDGNTIYF. CDR3 in DNA: TGTGCCAGCAGTTTGGGCCAGGGTGACGGAAACACCATATATTTT.

The genes are TRBV30 and TRBJ1-3; D is unresolved. V was clipped by 3 bases and J by 0 bases, with 9 bases between them. The CDR3 sequence is 14 residues long. CDR1 is GTSNPN and CDR2 is SVGIG in the germline V gene (reference sequence). DNA of the CDR3: TGTGCCTGGAGAGCTGGGCACTCTGGAAACACCATATATTTT. The encoded protein is CAWRAGHSGNTIYF.